This passage covers 32 T cell receptor beta chains from one sample sequenced in a study of OX40 agonist ivuxolimab in advanced cancers. This table comes from immunoSEQ multiplex PCR, and its TCRdb copy is limited to in-frame clones, with some not included. The repertoire consists of over 30,000 clones, with approximately 79% occurring once and the leading ten covering about 1.8%. The material sequenced was CD4+ or CD8+ T cells sorted from blood, taken in a trial of the OX40 agonist ivuxolimab. All receptors derive from an adult with an advanced solid tumor such as melanoma, head and neck, liver or kidney cancer.

The V and J genes are TRBV6-5 and TRBJ2-3; TRBD2 is a possible D gene (5 bases). CDR1 MNHEY and CDR2 SVGAGI come from the germline V gene. Trimming cost V 8 bases and J 0 bases, with 15 bases left between them. The CDR3 has 15 amino acids. CDR3 DNA sequence: TGTGCCAGCTCCCTGATAGCGCAAAGCACAGATACGCAGTATTTT. Translating it yields CASSLIAQSTDTQYF.

This clone has just a few counts. The CDR3: CSVRPGGGADGYTF. Written as DNA, the CDR3 is TGCAGCGTCCGACCGGGCGGGGGCGCGGATGGCTACACCTTC. The chain couples TRBV29-1 to TRBJ1-2, with a weak D call TRBD1 (6 bases). Trimming took 6 bases from V and 6 from J, leaving 20 bases between them. Per germline, CDR1 SQVTM and CDR2 ANQGSEA. There are 14 residues in the CDR3. The full variable domain, rest sourced from reference TRBV29-1 and TRBJ1-2, is SAVISQKPSRDICQRGTSLTIQCQVDSQVTMMFWYRQQPGQSLTLIATANQGSEATYESGFVIDKFPISRPNLTFSTLTVSNMSPEDSSIYLCSVRPGGGADGYTFGSGTRLTVV.

The chain couples TRBV10-2 to TRBJ1-4; 7 positions match TRBD1. CDR1 is WSHSY, CDR2 SAAADI, per germline. The CDR3 is 16 amino acids. V lost 7 bases to trimming and J lost 0 bases; unmatched junction nucleotides: 8. CDR3 coding DNA: TGCGCCAGCAAACCGACAGGGCCAACAACTAATGAAAAACTGTTTTTT. Amino acid sequence: CASKPTGPTTNEKLFF.

CDR3 sequence: CASSPSTGKETQYF. In nucleotides, the CDR3 is TGTGCCAGCTCACCTTCCACAGGGAAGGAGACCCAGTACTTC. V is TRBV18 and J is TRBJ2-5; TRBD1 might be the D (6 bases). V dropped 3 bases and J dropped 5 bases, with 13 bases sitting between them. The germline gives CDR1 KGHSH, CDR2 LQKENI. The CDR3 consists of 14 residues.

V usage is TRBV5-4 and J usage is TRBJ2-2, with 7 bases identical to TRBD1. The CDR3 consists of 15 residues. Per the germline V gene, CDR1 is SGHNT and CDR2 is YYREEE (reference sequence). Unmatched junction bases numbered 11, after V lost 3 bases and J lost 9 bases. The CDR3 sequence is CASSSGQAIARELFF. In DNA, the CDR3 is TGTGCCAGCAGCTCCGGACAGGCAATTGCGAGGGAGCTGTTTTTT.

CDR3 loop: CASSLGAGHNEQFF. The DNA of the CDR3 is TGCGCCAGCAGCTTGGGAGCAGGGCACAATGAGCAGTTCTTC. This chain joins TRBV5-1 and TRBJ2-1; weak D call: TRBD1 (5 bases). The CDR3 is 14 amino acids. Germline V lookup: CDR1 SGHRS, CDR2 YFSETQ. V lost 0 bases and J lost 5, with 9 bases in between.

The chain employs TRBV9 and TRBJ2-2; D ambiguous. In germline, CDR1 is SGDLS, CDR2 YYNGEE. V shed 4 bases and J shed 6 bases, with 16 bases lying between them. The CDR3 covers 15 residues. The CDR3 loop is CASSPNPGRAGELFF. CDR3 nucleotide sequence: TGTGCCAGCAGCCCGAACCCAGGACGGGCCGGGGAGCTGTTTTTT.

This clone has just a few counts. This rearrangement joins TRBV7-2 to TRBJ2-7; 10 positions match TRBD2. The CDR3 is made up of 16 amino acids. Looked up from germline, CDR1 is SGHTA and CDR2 is FQGNSA. Trimming at V came to 2 bases and at J to 0 bases, leaving 4 bases not matched to a gene. Written as DNA, the CDR3 is TGTGCCAGCAGCTTATCGACTAGCGGGTCCTCCTACGAGCAGTACTTC. This codes for CASSLSTSGSSYEQYF.

The chain joins TRBV2 to TRBJ2-1; D gene unclear. In germline, CDR1 is SNHLY, CDR2 FYNNEI. This CDR3 comprises 13 residues. Trimming left V 5 bases short and J 1 base short, with 6 bases between. The DNA for the CDR3 is TGTGCCAGCAGTTGGGGTTCCTACAATGAGCAGTTCTTC. Translating gives CASSWGSYNEQFF.

The genes are TRBV18 and TRBJ1-4; TRBD1 aligns across 9 bases. CDR1 KGHSH and CDR2 LQKENI come from the germline V gene. Trimming cost V 6 bases and J 2 bases; bases outside gene matches: 7. The CDR3 spans 16 residues. The CDR3 DNA sequence: TGTGCCAGCTCGTACAGGGGGCAGGCGACTAATGAAAAACTGTTTTTT. This translates into CASSYRGQATNEKLFF.

The chain joins TRBV11-2 to TRBJ2-1, with 10 bases matching TRBD2. This CDR3 is 17 amino acids long. Trimming cost V 7 bases and J 5 bases; bases outside gene matches: 14. Per germline, CDR1 SGHAT and CDR2 FQNNGV. The DNA for the CDR3 is TGTGCCAGCATGGGAGCGGGGGGGCCCTTTGGCCACAATGAGCAGTTCTTC. It codes for CASMGAGGPFGHNEQFF.

This clone was observed a single time. The chain has TRBV5-1 and TRBJ1-6, with a tentative D call TRBD1 (6 bases). Trimming shortened V by 4 bases and J by 0 bases, and 11 bases separated the two germline ends. The CDR3 has 16 residues. CDR1 and CDR2 (germline): SGHRS, YFSETQ. CDR3 sequence: CASSDPDSSYNSPLHF. CDR3 nucleotide sequence: TGCGCCAGCAGCGACCCGGACAGCTCCTATAATTCACCCCTCCACTTT.

This sequence joins TRBV5-1 and TRBJ1-2; 7 bases map to TRBD1. With 4 bases clipped from V and 5 bases from J, the junction kept 14 bases outside the gene matches. The CDR3 is 16 residues long. From germline, CDR1 is SGHRS and CDR2 YFSETQ. The CDR3: CASSRAAGGDGYGYTF. The CDR3 DNA is TGCGCCAGCAGCAGGGCGGCAGGGGGAGATGGGTATGGCTACACCTTC.

The rearrangement uses TRBV9 and TRBJ2-5, with D tentatively TRBD2 (5 bases). The germline V and J ends were trimmed by 0 bases and 6 bases, with 9 bases remaining between them. Germline-derived CDR1 and CDR2 are SGDLS and YYNGEE. This CDR3 spans 13 amino acids. DNA of the CDR3: TGTGCCAGCAGCGTAGGTGGGGAGAAGACCCAGTACTTC. Encoded protein: CASSVGGEKTQYF.

The J gene is TRBJ1-1, the V gene TRBV5-4; D is uncertain. The ends were cut back, 1 base at V and 0 bases at J, with 19 bases in the middle. CDR3 length equals 18 residues. CDR1 is SGHNT, CDR2 YYREEE, per germline (reference sequence). The CDR3 protein is CASSLRRALRGLNTEAFF. The CDR3 DNA reads as TGTGCCAGCAGCTTGAGGCGGGCCCTGCGAGGGTTGAACACTGAAGCTTTCTTT. Filled out from reference TRBV5-4 and TRBJ1-1, the complete variable domain reads ETGVTQSPTHLIKTRGQQVTLRCSSQSGHNTVSWYQQALGQGPQFIFQYYREEENGRGNFPPRFSGLQFPNYSSELNVNALELDDSALYLCASSLRRALRGLNTEAFFGQGTRLTVV.

The rearrangement joins TRBV7-3 to TRBJ2-7, with D perhaps matching TRBD1 (6 bases). Trimming took 5 bases from V and 0 from J, leaving 11 bases between them. The CDR3 totals 14 residues. Looked up from germline, CDR1 is SGHTA and CDR2 is FQGTGA. The CDR3, as DNA: TGTGCCAGCAGCATACAGGGTTTCTCCTACGAGCAGTACTTC. The encoded protein is CASSIQGFSYEQYF. Using reference TRBV7-3 and TRBJ2-7 for the parts outside the CDR3, the full variable domain is GAGVSQTPSNKVTEKGKYVELRCDPISGHTALYWYRQSLGQGPEFLIYFQGTGAADDSGLPNDRFFAVRPEGSVSTLKIQRTERGDSAVYLCASSIQGFSYEQYFGPGTRLTVT.

The gene calls are TRBV5-1 and TRBJ2-5; D is perhaps TRBD1 or TRBD2 (6 bases each). The length of the CDR3 is 14 residues. The V end lost 0 bases, the J end lost 3 bases, and 9 bases lay between the germline ends. The germline V gene has CDR1 SGHRS and CDR2 YFSETQ. The CDR3 DNA is TGCGCCAGCAGCTTGGTCGGGGGCGAAGAGACCCAGTACTTC. Protein sequence: CASSLVGGEETQYF.

The rearrangement joins TRBV6-4 to TRBJ1-6; D is uncertain. The V end was cut by 3 bases, the J end by 0 bases, with 9 bases between. Germline CDR1 reads MRHNA; CDR2 reads SNTAGT. The CDR3 loop spans 16 amino acids. The CDR3 region has the DNA TGTGCCAGCAGTGAATTTGGGAGCTCCTATAATTCACCCCTCCACTTT. Its translation: CASSEFGSSYNSPLHF.

The rearrangement joins TRBV5-8 to TRBJ1-2; possibly TRBD1 for D (6 bases). CDR1 is SGHTS and CDR2 is YDEGEE in the germline V gene. The germline V and J ends were trimmed by 0 bases and 4 bases, with 22 bases remaining between them. The CDR3 extends over 18 amino acids. The CDR3 loop is CASSLEGDKRSETYGYTF. The CDR3 DNA is TGTGCCAGCAGCTTGGAGGGGGACAAGAGGTCAGAAACCTATGGCTACACCTTC.

The V and J genes are TRBV29-1 and TRBJ2-1; D is unclear. Per the germline V gene, CDR1 is SQVTM and CDR2 is ANQGSEA. The CDR3 has 11 amino acids. V was shortened by 5 bases and J by 7 bases, with 9 bases between the two germline ends. The CDR3 DNA follows: TGCAGCGTTTTTGGCGGTAATGAGCAGTTCTTC. Its protein is CSVFGGNEQFF.

For this clone: One end of the junction is discordant with germline, which a read error may explain. Other nucleotide sequences from this sample produce the same CDR3. The J gene is TRBJ2-4, the V gene TRBV5-6; D may be TRBD2 (5 bases). This CDR3 contains 16 residues. Germline V gene data show CDR1 as SGHDT and CDR2 as YYEEEE. The CDR3 here is CASSFRGRLAKNIQYF. CDR3 in DNA: TGCGCCAGCAGCTTCCGGGGAAGGCTAGCCAAAAACATTCAGTACTTC. Filled out from reference TRBV5-6 and TRBJ2-4, the complete variable domain reads DAGVTQSPTHLIKTRGQQVTLRCSPKSGHDTVSWYQQALGQGPQFIFQYYEEEERQRGNFPDRFSGHQFPNYSSELNVNALLLGDSALYLCASSFRGRLAKNIQYFGAGTRLSVL.

The CDR3: CASSFSRNLENEKLFF. CDR3 bases: TGCGCCAGCAGCTTTTCCAGGAATCTTGAAAATGAAAAACTGTTTTTT. The V and J genes are TRBV5-1 and TRBJ1-4; D is undetermined. Trimming cost V 2 bases and J 5 bases, with 16 bases left between them. The length of the CDR3 is 16 residues. CDR1 is SGHRS, CDR2 YFSETQ, per germline. The full variable domain, its missing parts supplied by reference TRBV5-1 and TRBJ1-4, is KAGVTQTPRYLIKTRGQQVTLSCSPISGHRSVSWYQQTPGQGLQFLFEYFSETQRNKGNFPGRFSGRQFSNSRSEMNVSTLELGDSALYLCASSFSRNLENEKLFFGSGTQLSVL.

V gene TRBV5-1 combines with J gene TRBJ2-3; TRBD1 matches at 8 bases. The germline V gene encodes CDR1 SGHRS and CDR2 YFSETQ. The CDR3 runs to 14 residues. J lost 0 bases, V lost 7 bases, and 4 bases had no gene match. The CDR3 is CASRGTGSTDTQYF. The CDR3 DNA is TGCGCCAGCCGCGGGACAGGTAGCACAGATACGCAGTATTTT.

The chain uses TRBV7-2 and TRBJ1-1; 7 bases agree with TRBD1. After removal of 5 bases from V and 4 bases from J, the junction contained 4 bases not matched to a gene. Looked up from germline, CDR1 is SGHTA and CDR2 is FQGNSA. The length of the CDR3 is 13 residues. The CDR3 DNA reads TGTGCCAGCAGCCTCACAGGGGTCACTGAAGCTTTCTTT. Encoded protein: CASSLTGVTEAFF.

The chain links TRBV7-2 to TRBJ2-7, with 12 bases fitting TRBD1. Unmatched junction bases numbered 9, after V lost 1 base and J lost 5 bases. The CDR3 totals 17 residues. The germline V gene encodes CDR1 SGHTA and CDR2 FQGNSA. CDR3 amino acids: CASSLVGTGGAQDEQYF. CDR3 nucleotide sequence: TGTGCCAGCAGCTTAGTCGGGACAGGGGGCGCTCAGGACGAGCAGTACTTC. The variable domain in full, with the rest retrieved from reference TRBV7-2 and TRBJ2-7, is GAGVSQSPSNKVTEKGKDVELRCDPISGHTALYWYRQSLGQGLEFLIYFQGNSAPDKSGLPSDRFSAERTGGSVSTLTIQRTQQEDSAVYLCASSLVGTGGAQDEQYFGPGTRLTVT.

The V call is TRBV6-9, the J call TRBJ2-5, with D tentatively TRBD1 (6 bases). Trimming shortened V by 3 bases and J by 7 bases, and 15 bases separated the two germline ends. Per the germline V gene, CDR1 is MNHGY and CDR2 is SVAAGI. The CDR3 has 14 amino acids. CDR3 in amino acids: CASSYSDSAGTQYF. CDR3 nucleotides: TGTGCCAGCAGTTACTCGGACAGTGCGGGGACCCAGTACTTC.

V gene TRBV10-3 combines with J gene TRBJ2-3, with TRBD2 matching over 9 bases. Germline CDR1 and CDR2: ENHRY and SYGVKD. Germline trimming cut 4 bases from V and 1 base from J; bases unmatched to any gene: 3. The CDR3 extends over 15 amino acids. CDR3 DNA sequence: TGTGCCATCAGTGGGGCTAGCGGGGGCACAGATACGCAGTATTTT. Translation: CAISGASGGTDTQYF.

This sequence joins TRBV30 and TRBJ2-1; tentatively, D is TRBD1 or TRBD2 (5 bases each). CDR3 size: 15 residues. Germline assignment: CDR1 GTSNPN and CDR2 SVGIG (reference sequence). V was trimmed by 4 bases and J by 1 base, leaving 14 bases between them. In nucleotides, the CDR3 is TGTGCCTGGACCTCCGGGACGGGATCCTACAATGAGCAGTTCTTC. Its protein is CAWTSGTGSYNEQFF.

This clone has more than one count but fewer than ten. The CDR3 DNA reads TGTGCCAGCAGCTTAGGTTCCACAGGGGTTGGGGAGACCCAGTACTTC. As protein: CASSLGSTGVGETQYF. The rearrangement joins TRBV7-6 to TRBJ2-5; 7 positions agree with TRBD1. J gave up 5 bases and V 1 base, and 10 bases lay outside the gene matches. Germline V gene sequence: CDR1 SGHVS, CDR2 FNYEAQ. CDR3 length equals 16 residues.

The rearrangement links TRBV9 to TRBJ2-3, with unresolved D. Per germline, CDR1 SGDLS and CDR2 YYNGEE. The CDR3 runs to 13 residues. The V and J ends lost 0 bases and 5 bases respectively, with 7 bases between them. As DNA, the CDR3 is TGTGCCAGCAGCGTAGTGGTGGGAGATACGCAGTATTTT. Translating it yields CASSVVVGDTQYF.

This chain uses TRBV7-2 with TRBJ1-2; 10 bases are a match to TRBD1. Germline lookup yields CDR1 SGHTA and CDR2 FQGNSA. The CDR3 is made up of 18 amino acids. With 5 bases clipped from V and 4 bases from J, the junction kept 16 bases outside the gene matches. The CDR3 loop reads CASSRRRDRGGMGYGYTF. CDR3 sequence (DNA): TGTGCCAGCAGCCGTCGTCGGGACAGGGGTGGTATGGGCTATGGCTACACCTTC.

The rearrangement uses TRBV14 and TRBJ2-5, with TRBD2 identical over 7 bases. The CDR3 runs to 15 residues. The junction had 11 bases not matched to a gene; V was cut back by 3 bases and J by 7 bases. CDR1 is SGHDN and CDR2 is FVKESK in the germline V gene. In DNA form, the CDR3 reads TGTGCCAGCAGCCATCGGACTAGTCCCTTAGGGACCCAGTACTTC. It yields the protein CASSHRTSPLGTQYF.